These 8 T cell receptor beta chains originate from one sample sequenced in a study of T cell changes during pregnancy in multiple sclerosis. The data were produced by immunoSEQ multiplex PCR, yet TCRdb's version contains in-frame clones alone and is incomplete. Of around 57,000 clones listed, about nine tenths are singletons. The specimen was CD4+ T cells from peripheral blood mononuclear cells, collected after pregnancy. These receptors all stem from a female donor in good health, enrolled as a control in a pregnancy study.

This sequence joins TRBV6-1 and TRBJ2-1; TRBD1 matches 8 bases. Trimming cost V 4 bases and J 5 bases; bases outside gene matches: 4. Germline CDR1 MNHNS, CDR2 SASEGT. The CDR3 length is 14 residues. CDR3 region: CASSARQGNNEQFF. CDR3 DNA: TGTGCCAGCAGTGCCCGACAGGGGAACAATGAGCAGTTCTTC.

This CDR3 reads CASRARDRGPNTEAFF. In DNA, the CDR3 is TGTGCCAGCAGGGCCCGGGACAGGGGCCCGAACACTGAAGCTTTCTTT. The gene calls are TRBV6-4 and TRBJ1-1; TRBD1 matches at 10 bases. V shed 6 bases and J 1 base; nucleotides not matched to a gene: 8. CDR1 is MRHNA, CDR2 SNTAGT, per germline. This CDR3 has 16 amino acids.

The chain employs TRBV19 and TRBJ1-2; 7 bases fit TRBD1. Losses at the gene ends were 4 bases for V and 12 bases for J; bases not matched to a gene: 17. The germline V gene has CDR1 LNHDA and CDR2 SQIVND (reference sequence). The CDR3 covers 15 residues. CDR3 region: CASSTTTTGPKGDTF. The CDR3 DNA sequence: TGTGCCAGTAGTACCACTACGACAGGGCCAAAAGGAGACACCTTC.

The CDR3 region has the DNA TGTGCCAGCATACAGGGGTTTACGGCTGAAGCTTTCTTT. Protein: CASIQGFTAEAFF. The rearrangement uses TRBV28 and TRBJ1-1; 7 positions match TRBD1. CDR1 is MDHEN, CDR2 SYDVKM, per germline. This CDR3 is 13 amino acids long. The V gene end was trimmed by 7 bases and the J gene end by 6 bases; junction bases not matched to a gene: 8.

The chain joins TRBV18 to TRBJ2-7; TRBD1 matches at 7 bases. This CDR3 spans 13 amino acids. J gave up 4 bases and V 3 bases, and 3 bases lay outside the gene matches. Germline V gene sequence: CDR1 KGHSH, CDR2 LQKENI. CDR3 nucleotides: TGTGCCAGCTCACCGATCAGGGGGTACGAGCAGTACTTC. Translation gives CASSPIRGYEQYF.

This chain joins TRBV2 and TRBJ1-1, with D perhaps TRBD1 (6 bases). The germline V gene has CDR1 SNHLY and CDR2 FYNNEI. This CDR3 contains 13 residues. Trimming took 4 bases from V and 0 from J, leaving 6 bases between them. Here the CDR3 reads CASSGTVNTEAFF. The DNA of the CDR3 is TGTGCCAGCAGTGGGACAGTGAACACTGAAGCTTTCTTT.

The chain has TRBV6-1 and TRBJ1-5, with a weak D call TRBD1 (6 bases). The CDR3 loop spans 15 amino acids. V was shortened by 7 bases and J by 0 bases, with 13 bases between the two germline ends. Germline V lookup: CDR1 MNHNS, CDR2 SASEGT. The CDR3: CASIGTPNSNQPQHF. CDR3 nucleotides: TGTGCCAGCATTGGGACACCGAATAGCAATCAGCCCCAGCATTTT.

The chain is built from TRBV6-5 and TRBJ1-1; tentatively, D is TRBD1 (5 bases). V dropped 11 bases and J dropped 8 bases, with 15 bases sitting between them. CDR1 and CDR2 (germline): MNHEY, SVGAGI. CDR3 size: 11 residues. The DNA of the CDR3 is TGTGCCTCCACAGGTATCAGGGAAGCTTTCTTT. It codes for CASTGIREAFF.